The 24 T cell receptor beta chains listed next were all sequenced from one sample in a study of T cells expressing NK-cell markers. After re-calling the 5' RACE reads, TCRdb lists one entry per CDR3 protein, DNA absent. The table for this sample gives 150,000 to 200,000 distinct CDR3 sequences. The sequenced material came from blood T cells: a sorted CD56 or NKG2C T cell subset, CD4+ or CD8+ T cells, or bulk PBMC T cells (not recorded which). These receptors all stem from a woman aged 18-70 years in good health.

The chain recombines TRBV6-5 with TRBJ1-1; TCRdb's D call of TRBD1 is untestable without DNA. The germline CDR1 and CDR2 sequences are MNHEY and SVGAGI. The CDR3 spans 17 residues. CDR3 protein: CASSYGGTVRRGTEAFF.

V usage is TRBV15 and J usage is TRBJ1-1. The CDR3 length is 12 residues. CDR1 LNHNV and CDR2 YYDKDF come from the germline V gene (reference sequence). CDR3 in amino acids: CATSSKNTEAFF.

The rearrangement joins TRBV5-1 to TRBJ2-5; TCRdb indicates TRBD2, and absent DNA this call remains unverified. Germline V gene sequence: CDR1 SGHRS, CDR2 YFSETQ. The CDR3 contains 15 residues. The CDR3 loop reads CASSWGTSGEETQYF. The whole variable domain, remainder taken from reference TRBV5-1 and TRBJ2-5, is KAGVTQTPRYLIKTRGQQVTLSCSPISGHRSVSWYQQTPGQGLQFLFEYFSETQRNKGNFPGRFSGRQFSNSRSEMNVSTLELGDSALYLCASSWGTSGEETQYFGPGTRLLVL.

The chain employs TRBV7-6 and TRBJ2-1; TCRdb gives TRBD1 as the D gene, but with no DNA this cannot be confirmed. CDR3 size: 18 residues. Germline CDR1 is SGHVS and CDR2 is FNYEAQ. The CDR3: CASSLFSGGQGANNEQFF.

The chain employs TRBV14 and TRBJ2-1; TCRdb lists TRBD2, though no DNA is available to test this call. Germline CDR1 and CDR2: SGHDN and FVKESK. The CDR3 is made up of 14 amino acids. This CDR3 reads CASSKTSGRNEQFF.

The chain employs TRBV5-1 and TRBJ2-1; absent DNA, TCRdb's TRBD1 call cannot be checked. This CDR3 spans 12 amino acids. Germline loops: CDR1 SGHRS, CDR2 YFSETQ. The CDR3 sequence is CASSEGGLEQFF.

The chain uses TRBV20-1 and TRBJ1-4. CDR3 length: 16 amino acids. Germline CDR1 is DFQATT and CDR2 is SNEGSKA (reference sequence). The CDR3 is CSARAVAGSWGEKLFF.

The chain has TRBV20-1 and TRBJ1-1; lacking DNA, the TRBD1 call made by TCRdb goes unchecked. Per germline, CDR1 DFQATT and CDR2 SNEGSKA (reference sequence). This CDR3 is built from 14 residues. The CDR3 loop is CSVRTGAGNTEAFF.

This rearrangement joins TRBV3-1 to TRBJ2-1; the D gene TCRdb calls, TRBD2, cannot be checked with no DNA. The CDR3 consists of 16 residues. Germline V CDR1 and CDR2: LGHDT, YNNKEL (reference sequence). The CDR3 sequence: CASSQAGTSGSNEQFF.

This rearrangement joins TRBV25-1 to TRBJ2-2; the TRBD2 assignment by TCRdb is unverifiable without DNA. This CDR3 region has 15 residues. Germline lookup yields CDR1 MGHDK and CDR2 SYGVNS. The CDR3 spells CASSESLRGAGELFF. The entire variable domain, with the rest obtained from reference TRBV25-1 and TRBJ2-2, is as follows: EADIYQTPRYLVIGTGKKITLECSQTMGHDKMYWYQQDPGMELHLIHYSYGVNSTEKGDLSSESTVSRIRTEHFPLTLESARPSHTSQYLCASSESLRGAGELFFGEGSRLTVL.

The V call is TRBV18, the J call TRBJ2-6. CDR1 is KGHSH and CDR2 is LQKENI in the germline V gene. CDR3 length: 15 residues. CDR3 protein: CASSPNFSGANVLTF.

The CDR3 region is CSASGSTNYGYTF. V gene TRBV20-1 combines with J gene TRBJ1-2. The germline CDR1 and CDR2 sequences are DFQATT and SNEGSKA (reference sequence). The CDR3 is 13 amino acids.

The J gene is TRBJ1-2, the V gene TRBV5-8; the D call of TRBD1 rests on TCRdb alone, since no DNA is present to check it. The CDR3 consists of 15 residues. Germline lookup yields CDR1 SGHTS and CDR2 YDEGEE. The chain's CDR3 is CASSPRGQGRYGYTF. Full variable domain (missing parts from reference TRBV5-8 and TRBJ1-2): EAGVTQSPTHLIKTRGQQATLRCSPISGHTSVYWYQQALGLGLQFLLWYDEGEERNRGNFPPRFSGRQFPNYSSELNVNALELEDSALYLCASSPRGQGRYGYTFGSGTRLTVV.

The rearrangement uses TRBV10-3 and TRBJ2-5; TCRdb's D gene call, TRBD2, goes unchecked for lack of DNA. Germline V gives CDR1 ENHRY, CDR2 SYGVKD. This CDR3 is built from 15 residues. CDR3 sequence: CAISSGSEGTKTQYF.

This sequence joins TRBV5-1 and TRBJ2-1; TCRdb picks TRBD1, but there is no DNA to check that call. The CDR3 is 17 residues long. CDR1 is SGHRS, CDR2 YFSETQ, per germline. The CDR3 loop reads CASIGGAGGESYNEQFF.

The chain is built from TRBV12-3 or TRBV12-4 and TRBJ1-6; TCRdb indicates TRBD1, and absent DNA this call remains unverified. The CDR3 length is 13 residues. CDR3 sequence: CASRRGDQPPLHF.

This rearrangement joins TRBV28 to TRBJ2-7; TCRdb's assignment of TRBD1 cannot be checked, as there is no DNA. Germline V gene lookup returns CDR1 MDHEN and CDR2 SYDVKM. The CDR3 is 13 residues long. The CDR3: CASRTGHHYEQYF.

V is TRBV4-1 and J is TRBJ1-4; TCRdb's D gene call, TRBD1, goes unchecked for lack of DNA. The CDR3 covers 16 residues. CDR1 and CDR2 (germline): MGHRA, YSYEKL. CDR3 sequence reads: CASSRGQGGSNEKLFF.

The V and J genes are TRBV12-3 or TRBV12-4 and TRBJ1-5; TCRdb proposes TRBD1, but this gene call is untestable without DNA. The CDR3 consists of 16 residues. CDR3 sequence: CASSFGQDRGNQPQHF.

The rearrangement links TRBV19 to TRBJ2-2; TCRdb designates TRBD2, a call that cannot be tested without DNA. The CDR3 sequence is 16 residues long. Germline V gives CDR1 LNHDA, CDR2 SQIVND (reference sequence). CDR3 residues: CASRGGTNTPPGELFF.

The chain uses TRBV10-3 and TRBJ2-5; TCRdb lists TRBD1, though no DNA is available to test this call. The germline CDR1 and CDR2 sequences are ENHRY and SYGVKD. This CDR3 is built from 11 residues. CDR3 loop: CAMGGQETQYF.

The chain recombines TRBV6-1 with TRBJ1-5; TCRdb selects TRBD1, and the lack of DNA leaves this call unchecked. The CDR3 has 13 amino acids. Germline V gives CDR1 MNHNS, CDR2 SASEGT. The CDR3 spells CASKVGGVQPQHF.

This chain joins TRBV20-1 and TRBJ1-2; TCRdb outputs TRBD1, but without DNA this stays unchecked. The CDR3 loop spans 11 amino acids. CDR1 DFQATT and CDR2 SNEGSKA come from the germline V gene (reference sequence). The CDR3 protein is CSACDRGGYTF.

The chain couples TRBV3-1 to TRBJ1-2. The CDR3 runs 12 residues. Germline V gene lookup returns CDR1 LGHDT and CDR2 YNNKEL (reference sequence). The CDR3 sequence: CASSPGIRGYTF.